A selection of T cell receptor beta chains follows, all from one sample in a study of T cell responses to AZD1222 COVID-19 vaccine. Assay: immunoSEQ multiplex PCR; the TCRdb copy retains only in-frame clones and omits some. The table records about 190,000 clones, 85% to 95% of them present only once. The sequenced sample was peripheral blood, obtained on day 0 of AZD1222 vaccination. These receptors came from an adult in good health. The conserved cysteine and the conserved F or W are not part of the CDR3 here. The order of the fields is clone size, J gene, V gene, CDR3 protein. Size is omitted from some rows. Given values are once, few, many or a class for expanded clones.

- TRBJ1-1 TRBV6-5 ASSLYTEAF
once TRBJ1-4 TRBV10-3 AISESNGANEKLF
- TRBJ1-1 TRBV20-1 SAPRNTEAF
- TRBJ1-5 TRBV27 ASQGWGGNQPQH
- TRBJ1-3 TRBV18 ASSPLGTGLHSGNTIY
- TRBJ2-7 TRBV2 ASSEQPTSSYEQY
- TRBJ1-2 TRBV6-6 ASRPSGNYGYT
- TRBJ2-7 TRBV5-1 ASSLDRGEQY
- TRBJ2-7 TRBV7-2 ASSLAAYEQY
few TRBJ1-3 TRBV19 ASRTDRSSGNTIY
- TRBJ2-5 TRBV5-1 ASSSGGGGETQY
- TRBJ2-5 TRBV18 ASSPQALGSQETQY
- TRBJ1-6 TRBV6-6 ASSGGQGYNSPLH
- TRBJ2-7 TRBV3-1/TRBV3-2 ASTPRGDSYEQY
- TRBJ1-1 TRBV2 ASRSGQGREAF
- TRBJ1-4 TRBV7-9 ASSFSGNEKLF
- TRBJ2-5 TRBV7-7 ASSSPGPMGETQY
- TRBJ2-3 TRBV5-1 ASTRYSGGAHTDTQY
- TRBJ2-3 TRBV4-2 ASSLSSGGFTDTQY
- TRBJ1-1 TRBV19 ASTSPADFEAF
- TRBJ1-3 TRBV7-2 ASSLGTGSFSGNTIY
- TRBJ1-3 TRBV3-1/TRBV3-2 ASSQVLRSGNTIY
- TRBJ1-1 TRBV7-2 ASSALQGNTEAF
- TRBJ2-3 TRBV19 ASSIDLGTSTDTQY
- TRBJ1-2 TRBV7-9 ASSLYRDRLYGYT
few TRBJ1-5 TRBV5-6 ASSLSRGLGNQPQH
- TRBJ1-2 TRBV27 ASRSGGESYGYT
once TRBJ1-2 TRBV3-1/TRBV3-2 ASSQGTNYGYT
- TRBJ1-4 TRBV6-5 ASSSSGQFNEKLF
- TRBJ1-1 TRBV7-9 ASSFAGNTEAF
- TRBJ1-1 TRBV5-1 ASSLWTATEAF
- TRBJ2-7 TRBV19 ASSTGINEQY
- TRBJ1-4 TRBV27 ASSSGDRVGEKLF
- TRBJ2-5 TRBV25-1 ASSEGILTQY
- TRBJ2-7 TRBV19 ASSIARTSGYEQY